These 9 T cell receptor beta chains were sequenced from one sample in a study of CD8+CD57+ T cells in acquired aplastic anemia. Using genomic DNA as the template, TCR beta VDJ and CDR3 profiling was carried out. Each CDR3 protein gets one entry after TCRdb re-called the reads with MiXCR. The sample has about 110,000 distinct CDR3 sequences, roughly 50% seen once. The specimen was sorted CD4+, CD8+, or CD8+CD57+ T cells (not recorded which) from PBMCs. Receptors were obtained from a human donor in good health, serving as a control.

This clonotype was picked up many times. The chain combines TRBV12-3 or TRBV12-4 with TRBJ1-1, with 7 nucleotides matching TRBD1. V was pared by 5 bases and J by 1 base, with 4 bases of the junction left unmatched. This CDR3 has 14 amino acids. For the CDR3, the DNA is TGTGCCAGCAGTATTGGGACAGCGAACACTGAAGCTTTCTTT. The encoded protein is CASSIGTANTEAFF.

J is TRBJ2-2 and V is TRBV7-2; no reliable D call. Trimming cost V 1 base and J 7 bases, with 13 bases left between them. CDR3 length equals 15 residues. CDR1 and CDR2 from the germline V gene are SGHTA and FQGNSA. DNA of the CDR3: TGTGCCAGCAGCTTAGTGGTACCTCCAAGCGGGGAGCTGTTTTTT. This codes for CASSLVVPPSGELFF.

This clonotype appeared a few times. The chain uses TRBV25-1 and TRBJ2-7; 10 bases are shared with TRBD1. This CDR3 has 15 amino acids. Trimming took 6 bases from V and 2 from J; bases not matched to a gene: 7. Germline assignment: CDR1 MGHDK and CDR2 SYGVNS. The CDR3, as DNA: TGTGCCAGCAGCGTTGGGACAGGGGCAACCTACGAGCAGTACTTC. It encodes CASSVGTGATYEQYF.

This clonotype rates as medium-sized (0.01 to 0.1%). The rearrangement links TRBV7-2 to TRBJ1-6; perhaps TRBD1 as D (5 bases). Between the trimmed V and J ends, which lost 5 bases and 9 bases, there was a span of 11 bases. Germline V gene data show CDR1 as SGHTA and CDR2 as FQGNSA. This CDR3 region has 13 residues. Here the CDR3 DNA reads TGTGCCAGCAGCCCAATGGGGGGTTCACCCCTCCACTTT. Its protein product is CASSPMGGSPLHF. Variable domain in full (rest from reference TRBV7-2 and TRBJ1-6): GAGVSQSPSNKVTEKGKDVELRCDPISGHTALYWYRQSLGQGLEFLIYFQGNSAPDKSGLPSDRFSAERTGGSVSTLTIQRTQQEDSAVYLCASSPMGGSPLHFGNGTRLTVT.

This clonotype was recorded at least ten times. The chain has TRBV20-1 and TRBJ2-5; 12 nucleotides align to TRBD2. Germline-derived CDR1 and CDR2 are DFQATT and SNEGSKA (reference sequence). This CDR3 contains 18 residues. J lost 1 base, V lost 2 bases, and 11 bases had no gene match. The chain's CDR3 is CSARPTSGGLPIQETQYF. CDR3 bases: TGCAGTGCTAGACCTACTAGCGGGGGGCTCCCCATCCAAGAGACCCAGTACTTC.

The V call is TRBV7-9, the J call TRBJ1-2; 8 bases fit TRBD1. The V and J ends lost 6 bases and 3 bases, in that order; junction bases with no gene match: 9. Germline CDR1 SEHNR, CDR2 FQNEAQ (reference sequence). The CDR3 is made up of 15 amino acids. The CDR3 here is CASSPGTGSYYGYTF. CDR3 nucleotides: TGTGCCAGCAGTCCAGGGACAGGCAGTTACTATGGCTACACCTTC.

This clonotype was counted ten times or more. V is TRBV6-1 and J is TRBJ1-1; D may be TRBD1 (6 bases). Trimming shortened V by 5 bases and J by 2 bases, and 15 bases separated the two germline ends. Germline CDR1 MNHNS, CDR2 SASEGT. This CDR3 region has 15 residues. The CDR3 protein is CASSLLPGANTEAFF. The CDR3 region has the DNA TGTGCCAGCAGTCTACTTCCAGGGGCCAACACTGAAGCTTTCTTT.

Comment on this clonotype: At one end, the junction sequence differs from germline, possibly due to a read error. The chain recombines TRBV9 with TRBJ1-1, with TRBD1 matching 9 bases. The V gene's germline CDR1 is SGDLS and CDR2 YYNGEE. CDR3 size: 15 residues. This CDR3 is CASRPLGTGKTEALF. The CDR3 region has the DNA TGTGCCAGCAGACCCCTTGGGACAGGGAAAACTGAAGCTCTTTTT. The variable domain in full, completed from reference TRBV9 and TRBJ1-1, reads DSGVTQTPKHLITATGQRVTLRCSPRSGDLSVYWYQQSLDQGLQFLIQYYNGEERAKGNILERFSAQQFPDLHSELNLSSLELGDSALYFCASRPLGTGKTEALFGQGTRLTVV.

This chain links TRBV9 with TRBJ1-2, with D possibly matching TRBD1 (5 bases). The V gene lost 3 bases and the J gene lost 2 bases, with 8 bases spanning the gap. The V gene's germline CDR1 is SGDLS and CDR2 YYNGEE. The CDR3 extends over 13 amino acids. The CDR3 is CASSGRENYGYTF. The CDR3 region has the DNA TGTGCCAGCAGCGGCAGGGAGAACTATGGCTACACCTTC. The whole variable domain, filled in from reference TRBV9 and TRBJ1-2, reads DSGVTQTPKHLITATGQRVTLRCSPRSGDLSVYWYQQSLDQGLQFLIQYYNGEERAKGNILERFSAQQFPDLHSELNLSSLELGDSALYFCASSGRENYGYTFGSGTRLTVV.